This T cell receptor (beta chain) appears in the sequencing data of a study of post-analysis software for immune sequencing data. Findings and caveats of the study: Under F measure analysis, samples from one preparation batch co-clustered strongly. TRBV segments more frequent in patients than in controls numbered roughly 5 and included TRBV5-6, TRBV5-1 and TRBV20-1.

Turning to this clonotype: As yet, its antigen is unknown. A junction end diverges from the germline sequence, so it may reflect a read error.

The library was made from cDNA and included unique molecular identifiers. Roughly 510,000 cDNA molecules were recovered from an input of roughly 0.85 to 10 million T cells. TCRdb reprocessed the PCR reads via MiXCR and lists one record per CDR3 protein. The sample lists about 620,000 distinct CDR3 sequences, about 40% seen once, with 1.5% to 2% in the top ten. The CDR3 sequence is 13 residues long. Germline-derived CDR1 and CDR2 are DFQATT and SNEGSKA (reference sequence). The sample was blood. The V and J genes are TRBV20-1 and TRBJ1-2, with TRBD1 matching over 7 bases. The clonotype was recovered from a girl under 18 with multiple sclerosis. CDR3 loop: CSVTGQSNYGHTF. In DNA form, the CDR3 reads TGCAGTGTGACGGGACAGTCTAACTATGGCCACACCTTC.